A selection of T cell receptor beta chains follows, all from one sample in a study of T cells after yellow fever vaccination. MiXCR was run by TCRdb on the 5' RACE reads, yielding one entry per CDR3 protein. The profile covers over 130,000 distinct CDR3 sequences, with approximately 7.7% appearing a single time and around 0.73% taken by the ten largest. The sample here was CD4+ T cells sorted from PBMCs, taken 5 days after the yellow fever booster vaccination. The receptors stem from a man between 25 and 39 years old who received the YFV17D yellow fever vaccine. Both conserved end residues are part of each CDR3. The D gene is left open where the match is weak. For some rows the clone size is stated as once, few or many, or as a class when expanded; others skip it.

CASRDTGEATGELFF	TGTGCCAGCAGGGATACGGGAGAGGCTACCGGGGAGCTGTTTTTT	TRBV6-2/TRBV6-3	many	TRBJ2-2	-
CASSAHSCGSRTDTQYF	TGTGCCAGCAGCGCCCATTCATGCGGGAGTAGGACGGATACGCAGTATTTT	TRBV9	-	TRBJ2-3	TRBD2
CASSLGQGSTGELFF	TGTGCCAGCAGCTTAGGACAGGGGTCCACCGGGGAGCTGTTTTTT	TRBV7-9	few	TRBJ2-2	TRBD1
CASSPSSQGNTGELFF	TGTGCCAGCAGCCCCTCGAGCCAGGGAAACACCGGGGAGCTGTTTTTT	TRBV5-6	many	TRBJ2-2	-
CSARPLGLAGGETQYF	TGCAGTGCTAGACCACTTGGGCTAGCGGGAGGTGAGACCCAGTACTTC	TRBV20-1	many	TRBJ2-5	TRBD2
CASSSWGTSGRNTGELFF	TGTGCCAGCAGCTCATGGGGGACTAGCGGTCGGAACACCGGGGAGCTGTTTTTT	TRBV11-2	many	TRBJ2-2	TRBD2
CATSTSGSAGELFF	TGTGCCACCAGCACTAGTGGCTCCGCCGGGGAGCTGTTTTTT	TRBV15	-	TRBJ2-2	-
CAIRPTGTGYGETQYF	TGTGCCATCAGACCAACCGGGACAGGGTATGGAGAGACCCAGTACTTC	TRBV10-3	many	TRBJ2-5	TRBD1
CASSLVQLSGTEGVGYTF	TGTGCCAGCAGCTTAGTTCAACTCTCCGGGACGGAAGGAGTCGGCTACACCTTC	TRBV11-2	-	TRBJ1-2	-
CASSLADRTEAFF	TGTGCCAGCAGCTTGGCGGACAGAACTGAAGCTTTCTTT	TRBV5-8	many	TRBJ1-1	-
CASSQKTLGGEQYF	TGTGCCAGCAGCCAAAAAACCTTAGGTGGAGAGCAGTACTTC	TRBV14	many	TRBJ2-7	-
CSLGTSGRDTGELFF	TGCAGCCTAGGGACTAGCGGGAGGGACACCGGGGAGCTGTTTTTT	TRBV29-1	many	TRBJ2-2	TRBD2
CATSRDYSNQPQHF	TGTGCCACCAGCAGAGATTATAGCAATCAGCCCCAGCATTTT	TRBV15	many	TRBJ1-5	-
CAICFRVPKAGSSYNEQFF	TGTGCCATCTGTTTCAGGGTCCCCAAAGCGGGGAGCTCCTACAATGAGCAGTTCTTC	TRBV2	-	TRBJ2-1	TRBD2
CASSLTSWTVSYEQYF	TGTGCCAGCAGTTTAACGTCTTGGACAGTCTCTTACGAGCAGTACTTC	TRBV28	many	TRBJ2-7	-
CASSSGSLYEQYF	TGTGCCAGCAGTTCCGGGTCCTTATACGAGCAGTACTTC	TRBV28	many	TRBJ2-7	-
CASSPRADGTDTQYF	TGTGCCAGCAGCCCCCGGGCAGACGGCACAGATACGCAGTATTTT	TRBV7-9	many	TRBJ2-3	-
CSATPGTSALNEQFF	TGCAGTGCTACCCCCGGGACTAGCGCTCTCAATGAGCAGTTCTTC	TRBV20-1	many	TRBJ2-1	TRBD2
CASSRHPMADRTDTQYF	TGTGCCAGCAGCCGACATCCCATGGCCGACCGCACAGATACGCAGTATTTT	TRBV6-8	many	TRBJ2-3	-
CASRGMGEQYF	TGTGCCAGTCGCGGGATGGGCGAGCAGTACTTC	TRBV6-5	few	TRBJ2-7	-
CASSLSRNTEAFF	TGTGCCAGCAGCTTATCGAGGAACACTGAAGCTTTCTTT	TRBV11-2	many	TRBJ1-1	-
CATSEGQPTGELFF	TGTGCCACCAGTGAGGGTCAGCCCACCGGGGAGCTGTTTTTT	TRBV24-1	many	TRBJ2-2	-
CASSSLAGSSAGGAEAFF	TGCGCCAGCAGCTCCCTGGCTGGGTCCTCGGCCGGGGGGGCGGAAGCTTTCTTT	TRBV5-1	few	TRBJ1-1	-
CASSGHRVQETQYF	TGCGCCAGCAGCGGACACAGGGTTCAAGAGACCCAGTACTTC	TRBV5-1	many	TRBJ2-5	-